This entry concerns a single TCR beta chain. Its antigen is as yet unknown. V was pared by 6 bases and J by 0 bases, with 7 bases between. Germline V CDR1 and CDR2: SQVTM, ANQGSEA. This CDR3 has 12 amino acids. Primed by a sample-barcoded 5' primer and a J-beta primer mix, a second PCR proceeded for roughly 6 to 12 cycles. In TCRdb, the 5' RACE reads were re-called with MiXCR into one record per CDR3 protein. The sample yields 1,500,000 or so distinct CDR3 sequences, approximately 59% seen once. The data derive from a study of blood T cells in healthy people across ages. Study-level results: Relative to aged donors, long-lived donors carried more naive CD4+ cells and displayed higher diversity.

The sample taken for sequencing was blood. The V gene is TRBV29-1, the J gene TRBJ2-3; D is unresolved. This TCR was sampled from a young man in good health. The CDR3 DNA reads TGCAGCGTACTCAAAAGCACAGATACGCAGTATTTT. Its protein is CSVLKSTDTQYF.